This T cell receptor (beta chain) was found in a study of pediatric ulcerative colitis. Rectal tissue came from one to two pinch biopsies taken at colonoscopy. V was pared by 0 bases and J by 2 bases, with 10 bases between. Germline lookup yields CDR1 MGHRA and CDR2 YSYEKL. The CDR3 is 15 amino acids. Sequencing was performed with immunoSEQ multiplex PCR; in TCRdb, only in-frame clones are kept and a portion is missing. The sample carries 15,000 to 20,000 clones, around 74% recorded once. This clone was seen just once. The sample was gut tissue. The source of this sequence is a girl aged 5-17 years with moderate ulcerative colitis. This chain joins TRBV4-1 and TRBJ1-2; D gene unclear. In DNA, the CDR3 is TGCGCCAGCAGCCAAGATGGGCATCTGAACTATGGCTACACCTTC. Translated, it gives CASSQDGHLNYGYTF.